These T cell receptor beta chains were read from a single sample in a study of CD8 T cells in ankylosing spondylitis. From the 5' RACE reads, TCRdb called clonotypes with MiXCR, one entry per CDR3 protein. The data contain 150,000 to 200,000 distinct CDR3 sequences, approximately 20% of them singletons. The material sequenced was blood, either unsorted or a sorted T cell fraction (not recorded which). Receptor source: a male donor with ankylosing spondylitis or in good health (not recorded which). The CDR3 runs from the conserved cysteine through the conserved F or W.

v_call cdr3_aa
TRBV6-6 CASQGGTEAFF
TRBV5-1 CASGPLGGMNTEAFF
TRBV11-1 CASSRDRQRKETQYF
TRBV7-9 CASSPRREGAFYNEQFF
TRBV5-1 CASTWGTNMNTEAFF
TRBV12-3/TRBV12-4 CASSLTATSYEQYF
TRBV11-2 CASSLVSRPGELFF
TRBV28 CASSLDREQFF
TRBV27 CASSLTVDYGYTF
TRBV5-1 CASSLAPGTGNGYTF
TRBV29-1 CSVGDRVGVGGF
TRBV7-8 CASSYGRDLGQAFF
TRBV27 CASSADRDQPQHF
TRBV6-1 CASSPSPVTYEQYF
TRBV5-1 CASSAGQGDYGYTF
TRBV3-1 CASSQDIGRVSYEQYF
TRBV6-4 CASSDTYRGRTEAFF
TRBV10-3 CAISESRSGGEAFF
TRBV7-2 CASSSAANTEAFF
TRBV25-1 CASQIQGSGCEQYF
TRBV7-9 CASSFDRGTYEQYF
TRBV10-3 CAISEWGPQGTDTQYF
TRBV5-1 CASSLGTSGISYEQYF
TRBV5-4 CASSARDTQYF
TRBV5-6 CASSLDITYNEQFF
TRBV30 CAWSVDLLQYF
TRBV4-2 CASALGAYEQYF
TRBV29-1 CSARPGTSGGDTQYF
TRBV30 CAWSTDFYEQYF
TRBV5-1 CASSPVTGGQETQYF
TRBV20-1 CSAGLAGPSTDTQYF
TRBV20-1 CSARVGLLSYNEQFF
TRBV12-3/TRBV12-4 CASSLNGGQNEQYF
TRBV28 CASFANVGREFNF
TRBV20-1 CCVTKVETGWFGEQFF
TRBV5-1 CASSLDSTDTQYF
TRBV10-3 CAITPETGNTGELFF
TRBV20-1 CSARDRSGRGSYNEQFF
TRBV24-1 CATSDRTSGRASDTQYF
TRBV7-8 CASSLASSGRAYNEQFF
TRBV29-1 CSVVGDTGELFF
TRBV20-1 CSVGGRANEQYF
TRBV7-3 CASSTLALEQYF
TRBV5-1 CASSASDSYEQYF
TRBV5-1 CASSPVTGGVDTQYF
TRBV6-1 CASRDNEQFF
TRBV29-1 CSALGLARSTGELFF
TRBV10-3 CAINQGMVTDTQYF
TRBV11-2 CAGSSAGAYTGELFF
TRBV25-1 CASSVGGGETQYF
TRBV18 CASSPAWSWRENWTGELFF
TRBV20-1 CSARKGQYYEQYF
TRBV9 CASSVIAGAGGEQFF
TRBV5-1 CASSWGRGQGRYNEQFF